The T cell receptor beta chain under discussion was sequenced for a study of T cells in Graves' hyperthyroidism and ophthalmopathy. Looking at the study overall: Peripheral blood was acquired at first diagnosis, ahead of any therapy whatsoever.

Researchers took RNA transcripts and amplified the TCR beta CDR3 regions from them. A first-round RT-PCR of the TCR CDR3 used the HTBI primer set. TCRdb reprocessed the multiplex PCR reads with MiXCR, giving one entry per CDR3 protein. Of 600,000 to 800,000 distinct CDR3 sequences listed, approximately 40% are singletons. In regard to this clonotype: Its antigen remains unidentified.

CDR3 length equals 17 residues. Germline loops: CDR1 MGHDK, CDR2 SYGVNS. The V segment lost 4 bases and the J segment 2 bases; nucleotides outside the gene matches: 6. Whole-study findings and limits: Blood also contained most expanded thyroid clonotypes above 0.001. Patients with ophthalmopathy were separated from those with stable hyperthyroidism by a 13 V-J model.

Patients aged 18 to 65 had newly diagnosed hyperthyroidism of under 2 months' duration. The V gene is TRBV25-1, the J gene TRBJ2-1, with 12 bases aligning to TRBD2. The sequencing sample was made of blood. The TCR sequence derives from a woman aged 40 to 50 with Graves' hyperthyroidism. CDR3 DNA sequence: TGTGCCAGCAGTGCGGGACTAGCGGGTTTCCCCTACAATGAGCAGTTCTTC. As protein: CASSAGLAGFPYNEQFF.